These 30 T cell receptor beta chains originate from one sample sequenced in a study of shared clonotypes between healthy human individuals. The table came from immunoSEQ multiplex PCR; TCRdb's copy has only in-frame clones and leaves some out. The sample lists about 2,500,000 clones, around nine tenths occurring once. Input material: naive CD4+ T cells sorted from blood. Subset in this sample: CD45RA+ positively selected. The receptors stem from a man between 18 and 29 years old in good health.

This clone has only one observation. J is TRBJ2-2 and V is TRBV4-3; D might be TRBD1 (6 bases). CDR3 length: 16 residues. V was trimmed by 4 bases and J by 6 bases, leaving 18 bases between them. Germline lookup yields CDR1 LGHNA and CDR2 YSLEER. CDR3 residues: CASSPAPQGLAGELFF. The CDR3 DNA is TGCGCCAGCAGCCCCGCCCCACAGGGTTTGGCCGGGGAGCTGTTTTTT.

Of note for this clone: The same CDR3 also results from other DNA sequences found in this sample. The V and J genes are TRBV5-1 and TRBJ2-1, with 8 nucleotides matching TRBD2. Germline loops: CDR1 SGHRS, CDR2 YFSETQ. V trimming: 0 bases; J trimming: 4 bases; junction bases outside the gene matches: 3. This CDR3 spans 15 amino acids. The CDR3 is CASSLGASGYNEQFF. DNA for the CDR3: TGCGCCAGCAGCTTGGGGGCTAGCGGGTACAATGAGCAGTTCTTC.

The CDR3 here is CASTQGREEQYF. Written as DNA, the CDR3 is TGTGCCAGCACGCAGGGACGTGAAGAGCAGTACTTC. This chain uses TRBV6-1 with TRBJ2-7; D is possibly TRBD1 or TRBD2 (5 bases each). This CDR3 is built from 12 residues. Trimming removed 7 bases from V and 7 bases from J, with 14 bases in between. Germline V gives CDR1 MNHNS, CDR2 SASEGT.

CDR3 nucleotides: TGTGCCAGCAGTTTCAGGGTGTCTAATGAAAAACTGTTTTTT. This translates into CASSFRVSNEKLFF. J is TRBJ1-4 and V is TRBV5-6, with D possibly TRBD1 on 5 matching bases. Per germline, CDR1 SGHDT and CDR2 YYEEEE. This CDR3 has 14 residues. Trimming took off 5 bases at V and 3 bases at J, with 11 bases between the two ends.

The V gene is TRBV19, the J gene TRBJ1-3; 7 bases fit TRBD1. CDR3 length: 16 amino acids. Germline V gene lookup returns CDR1 LNHDA and CDR2 SQIVND (reference sequence). V lost 3 bases, J lost 5 bases, and 10 bases stayed unmatched. CDR3 protein: CASSMRTPGQRNTIYF. The DNA for the CDR3 is TGTGCCAGTAGTATGCGGACGCCGGGACAGAGAAACACCATATATTTT.

The CDR3 DNA reads TGTGCCAGCAGCGCACAGGTGGCGGGAGCCTACAATGAGCAGTTCTTC. Amino acid sequence: CASSAQVAGAYNEQFF. The chain couples TRBV11-2 to TRBJ2-1, with TRBD2 matching 7 bases. Trimming cost V 5 bases and J 2 bases; bases outside gene matches: 9. The CDR3 runs to 16 residues. Germline CDR1 is SGHAT and CDR2 is FQNNGV.

The chain couples TRBV10-2 to TRBJ1-5; D is possibly TRBD1 (6 bases). Germline CDR1 reads WSHSY; CDR2 reads SAAADI. V lost 8 bases to trimming and J lost 3 bases, with 11 bases between them. This CDR3 is built from 13 residues. CDR3 loop: CASSWDNNQPQHF. As DNA, the CDR3 is TGCGCCAGCTCCTGGGACAACAATCAGCCCCAGCATTTT.

This clone was found a few times. The same CDR3 arises from other DNA sequences in this sample as well. The J gene is TRBJ2-7, the V gene TRBV6-5; 11 positions match TRBD1. Losses at the gene ends were 4 bases for V and 2 bases for J; bases not matched to a gene: 1. Germline V gene lookup returns CDR1 MNHEY and CDR2 SVGAGI. The CDR3 is made up of 14 amino acids. DNA of the CDR3: TGTGCCAGCAGTTCGGACAGGGGGCCCTACGAGCAGTACTTC. Encoded protein: CASSSDRGPYEQYF.

The chain employs TRBV7-9 and TRBJ2-3; D is ambiguous. V dropped 4 bases and J dropped 3 bases, with 14 bases sitting between them. There are 15 residues in the CDR3. Germline V gives CDR1 SEHNR, CDR2 FQNEAQ (reference sequence). CDR3 bases: TGTGCCAGCAGCTACCTTTTAGGCGGAACAGATACGCAGTATTTT. Translating gives CASSYLLGGTDTQYF.

This chain uses TRBV5-5 with TRBJ1-1, with D maybe TRBD1 (5 bases). CDR3 size: 14 residues. V was clipped by 6 bases and J by 3 bases, with 15 bases between them. Germline loops: CDR1 SGHKS, CDR2 YYEKEE (reference sequence). The CDR3 loop reads CASTGLIGDTEAFF. In DNA, the CDR3 is TGTGCCAGCACAGGGTTGATTGGAGACACTGAAGCTTTCTTT.

The chain links TRBV7-3 to TRBJ2-1; the D call may be TRBD1 or TRBD2 (5 bases each). The CDR3 is 13 residues long. CDR1 is SGHTA and CDR2 is FQGTGA in the germline V gene. V dropped 5 bases and J dropped 7 bases, with 12 bases sitting between them. Here the CDR3 reads CASSPGWGNEQFF. The CDR3, as DNA: TGTGCCAGCAGCCCTGGTTGGGGGAATGAGCAGTTCTTC.

The J gene is TRBJ1-5, the V gene TRBV28, with a tentative D call TRBD1 (5 bases). Looked up from germline, CDR1 is MDHEN and CDR2 is SYDVKM. V lost 3 bases and J 6 bases, leaving 9 bases between the germline ends. CDR3 size: 13 residues. The CDR3 loop reads CASSFEGTQPQHF. CDR3 nucleotides: TGTGCCAGCAGTTTTGAGGGGACTCAGCCCCAGCATTTT.

The chain links TRBV11-1 to TRBJ2-3; possibly TRBD1 or TRBD2 for D (5 bases each). Germline V gene data show CDR1 as SGHAT and CDR2 as FQDESV (reference sequence). The length of the CDR3 is 16 residues. V lost 3 bases, J lost 0 bases, and 13 bases lay in between. CDR3 protein: CASSFRDPPSTDTQYF. CDR3 DNA: TGTGCCAGCAGCTTCCGGGACCCCCCTAGCACAGATACGCAGTATTTT.

This chain connects TRBV14 to TRBJ2-7; D unclear. Trimming left V 4 bases short and J 2 bases short, with 9 bases between. CDR3 size: 13 residues. Germline V gene data show CDR1 as SGHDN and CDR2 as FVKESK. In DNA form, the CDR3 reads TGTGCCAGCAGCCGAAACCCCACCTACGAGCAGTACTTC. Translation gives CASSRNPTYEQYF.

The rearrangement uses TRBV5-6 and TRBJ1-2, with no clear D. From germline, CDR1 is SGHDT and CDR2 YYEEEE. V was pared by 1 base and J by 4 bases, with 5 bases between. The CDR3 is 12 amino acids. CDR3 residues: CASSLWGYGYTF. The CDR3 nucleotides read TGTGCCAGCAGCTTGTGGGGCTATGGCTACACCTTC.

The chain joins TRBV2 to TRBJ1-1; D remains unclear. Germline CDR1 SNHLY, CDR2 FYNNEI. The CDR3 runs to 13 residues. V was trimmed by 2 bases and J by 11 bases, leaving 15 bases between them. The CDR3 DNA follows: TGTGCCAGCAGTGAAAACGGCGTGGCGGGGGCTTTCTTT. As protein: CASSENGVAGAFF.

J is TRBJ2-7 and V is TRBV7-9, with a weak D call TRBD2 (6 bases). Germline V gene lookup returns CDR1 SEHNR and CDR2 FQNEAQ (reference sequence). This CDR3 comprises 15 residues. Between the trimmed V and J ends, which lost 7 bases and 4 bases, there was a span of 20 bases. The CDR3 spells CASTKNPGLQYEQYF. CDR3 nucleotides: TGTGCCAGCACCAAAAATCCGGGACTCCAATACGAGCAGTACTTC.

A word on this clone: Other DNA sequences in this sample translate to the same CDR3. V gene TRBV19 combines with J gene TRBJ1-5; D may be TRBD1 (6 bases). The V end was cut by 3 bases, the J end by 2 bases, with 11 bases between. Germline lookup yields CDR1 LNHDA and CDR2 SQIVND (reference sequence). The CDR3 spans 15 residues. The chain's CDR3 is CASSISRGGNQPQHF. In DNA form, the CDR3 reads TGTGCCAGTAGTATCAGCAGGGGAGGCAATCAGCCCCAGCATTTT.

The CDR3 DNA follows: TGTGCCAGCAGCAAAGTTAGGAGGGACAGGCCTAACTATGGCTACACCTTC. Encoded protein: CASSKVRRDRPNYGYTF. The J gene is TRBJ1-2, the V gene TRBV21-1; TRBD1, the table's D call, was not compared with the DNA. TRBV21-1 is reported as a pseudogene. The CDR3 extends over 17 amino acids.

V gene TRBV30 combines with J gene TRBJ1-4; tentatively, D is TRBD1 (6 bases). Germline V gene lookup returns CDR1 GTSNPN and CDR2 SVGIG (reference sequence). The CDR3 covers 15 residues. Trimming took 2 bases from V and 8 from J, leaving 18 bases between them. CDR3 coding DNA: TGTGCCTGGAGTCTCAGCCCAGGGGTTGGGGAAAAACTGTTTTTT. This translates into CAWSLSPGVGEKLFF.

The V call is TRBV5-4, the J call TRBJ2-1; 8 bases agree with TRBD1. The CDR3 is 15 residues long. Germline V gene data show CDR1 as SGHNT and CDR2 as YYREEE (reference sequence). V shed 6 bases, J shed 4 bases, and the junction held 9 bases outside the gene matches. CDR3 sequence: CASTPGQASYNEQFF. The CDR3 coding sequence is TGTGCCAGCACCCCGGGACAGGCCAGTTACAATGAGCAGTTCTTC.

The chain joins TRBV7-2 to TRBJ2-4, with 7 bases matching TRBD1. From germline, CDR1 is SGHTA and CDR2 FQGNSA. V was clipped by 5 bases and J by 4 bases; unmatched bases: 2. This CDR3 has 13 residues. CDR3 bases: TGTGCCAGCAGCAACAGGGGTAAAAACATTCAGTACTTC. The encoded protein is CASSNRGKNIQYF.

To note about this clone: The same CDR3 is also encoded by other DNA sequences in this sample. V usage is TRBV2 and J usage is TRBJ2-7, with D possibly TRBD1 on 6 matching bases. V lost 5 bases and J lost 0, with 11 bases in between. Germline-derived CDR1 and CDR2 are SNHLY and FYNNEI. The CDR3 extends over 14 amino acids. The CDR3 bases are TGTGCCAGCAGTAGGGACAACTTCTCCTACGAGCAGTACTTC. Its protein is CASSRDNFSYEQYF.

For this clone: Other DNA sequences from this sample encode an identical CDR3 as well. This chain joins TRBV19 and TRBJ1-1, with a weak D call TRBD1 (5 bases). V gave up 6 bases and J gave up 2 bases, with 13 bases separating them. CDR3 length: 14 residues. Germline CDR1 LNHDA, CDR2 SQIVND (reference sequence). CDR3 region: CASSIWGGNTEAFF. The CDR3 nucleotides are TGTGCCAGTAGCATCTGGGGGGGAAACACTGAAGCTTTCTTT.

V is TRBV10-1 and J is TRBJ2-1; 7 nucleotides align to TRBD2. This CDR3 has 14 residues. After removal of 6 bases from V and 4 bases from J, the junction contained 6 bases not matched to a gene. Germline CDR1 WNHNN, CDR2 SYGVQD (reference sequence). The CDR3 DNA is TGCGCCAGCAGCCGAAGCGGGATTTACAATGAGCAGTTCTTC. This translates into CASSRSGIYNEQFF.

This chain links TRBV7-8 with TRBJ2-3; 8 nucleotides match TRBD2. The V and J ends lost 3 bases and 5 bases, in that order; junction bases with no gene match: 13. The CDR3 is made up of 17 amino acids. Germline V gene lookup returns CDR1 SGHVS and CDR2 FQNEAQ. The CDR3 bases are TGTGCCAGCAGCTTGTTCGTCGGGAGGGCCTCGGGAGATACGCAGTATTTT. It is translated as CASSLFVGRASGDTQYF.

This clone was seen only once. The junction differs from germline at one of its ends, possibly a read error. J is TRBJ1-6 and V is TRBV2; 7 bases are a match to TRBD1. CDR1 SNHLY and CDR2 FYNNEI come from the germline V gene. This CDR3 contains 15 residues. DNA for the CDR3: TGTGCCAGCATTGAACAGGGGTCGAATAATTCACCCCTCCACTTT. As protein: CASIEQGSNNSPLHF.

The chain combines TRBV6-9 with TRBJ2-2, with D perhaps TRBD1 (5 bases). Germline V CDR1 and CDR2: MNHGY, SVAAGI. The V gene lost 2 bases and the J gene lost 1 base, with 17 bases spanning the gap. This CDR3 comprises 18 residues. CDR3 loop: CASSYHRPGPGNTGELFF. The CDR3 DNA is TGTGCCAGCAGTTATCACAGGCCGGGCCCCGGGAACACCGGGGAGCTGTTTTTT.

This clone was observed once. This chain joins TRBV19 and TRBJ2-3, with unresolved D. The V end was cut by 8 bases, the J end by 5 bases, with 11 bases between. Germline CDR1 is LNHDA and CDR2 is SQIVND (reference sequence). CDR3 size: 12 residues. CDR3 sequence reads: CASAPIGDTQYF. CDR3 in DNA: TGTGCCAGTGCCCCCATCGGAGATACGCAGTATTTT.

The chain employs TRBV28 and TRBJ2-5; no clear D. The CDR3 contains 14 residues. Deletions cut 3 bases from V and 4 bases from J, with 12 bases between. Germline V gene data show CDR1 as MDHEN and CDR2 as SYDVKM. CDR3 sequence (DNA): TGTGCCAGCAGTTTCTCAGCAGCCGGAGAGACCCAGTACTTC. Its protein is CASSFSAAGETQYF.